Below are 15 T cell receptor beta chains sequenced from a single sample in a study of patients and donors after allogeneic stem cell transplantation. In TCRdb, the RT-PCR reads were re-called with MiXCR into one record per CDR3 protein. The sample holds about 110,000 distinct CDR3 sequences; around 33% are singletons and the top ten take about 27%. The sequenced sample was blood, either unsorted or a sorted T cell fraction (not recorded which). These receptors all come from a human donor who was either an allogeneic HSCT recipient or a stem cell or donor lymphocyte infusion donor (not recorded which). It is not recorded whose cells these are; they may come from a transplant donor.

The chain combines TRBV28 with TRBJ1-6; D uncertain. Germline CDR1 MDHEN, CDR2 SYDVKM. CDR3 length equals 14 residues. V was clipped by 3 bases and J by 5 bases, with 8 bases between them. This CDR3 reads CASSLGTDNSPLHF. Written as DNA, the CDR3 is TGTGCCAGCAGTTTGGGTACAGATAATTCACCCCTCCACTTT.

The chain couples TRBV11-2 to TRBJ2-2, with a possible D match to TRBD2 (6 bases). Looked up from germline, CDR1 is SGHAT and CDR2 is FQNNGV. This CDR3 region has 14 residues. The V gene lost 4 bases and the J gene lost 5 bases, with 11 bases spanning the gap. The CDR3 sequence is CASSSDYQTGELFF. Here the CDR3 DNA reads TGTGCCAGCAGCTCGGACTACCAGACCGGGGAGCTGTTTTTT.

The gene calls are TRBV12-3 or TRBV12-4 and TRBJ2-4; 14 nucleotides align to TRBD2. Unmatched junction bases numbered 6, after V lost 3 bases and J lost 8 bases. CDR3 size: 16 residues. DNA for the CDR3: TGTGCCAGCAGTTTCGGACTAGCGGGAGGAAGGTACATTCAGTACTTC. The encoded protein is CASSFGLAGGRYIQYF.

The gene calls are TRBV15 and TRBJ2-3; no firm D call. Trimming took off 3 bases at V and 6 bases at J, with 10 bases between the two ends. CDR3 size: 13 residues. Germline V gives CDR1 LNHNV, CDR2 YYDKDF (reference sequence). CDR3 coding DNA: TGTGCCACCAGCAGTTATTCGGTGGATACGCAGTATTTT. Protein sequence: CATSSYSVDTQYF.

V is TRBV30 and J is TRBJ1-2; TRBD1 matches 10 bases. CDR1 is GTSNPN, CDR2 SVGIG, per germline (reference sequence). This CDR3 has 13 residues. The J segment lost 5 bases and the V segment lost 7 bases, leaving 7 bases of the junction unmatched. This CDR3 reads CAFPGQGKYGYTF. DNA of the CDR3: TGTGCCTTCCCGGGACAGGGGAAATATGGCTACACCTTC. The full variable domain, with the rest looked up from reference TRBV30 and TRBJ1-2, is SQTIHQWPATLVQPVGSPLSLECTVEGTSNPNLYWYRQAAGRGLQLLFYSVGIGQISSEVPQNLSASRPQDRQFILSSKKLLLSDSGFYLCAFPGQGKYGYTFGSGTRLTVV.

The CDR3 DNA sequence: TGTGCCAGCAGCTTCGTAAGAGATACGCAGTATTTT. It codes for CASSFVRDTQYF. The chain carries TRBV5-5 and TRBJ2-3; no clear D gene. CDR3 size: 12 residues. Germline V lookup: CDR1 SGHKS, CDR2 YYEKEE (reference sequence). V was shortened by 2 bases and J by 5 bases, with 6 bases between the two germline ends.

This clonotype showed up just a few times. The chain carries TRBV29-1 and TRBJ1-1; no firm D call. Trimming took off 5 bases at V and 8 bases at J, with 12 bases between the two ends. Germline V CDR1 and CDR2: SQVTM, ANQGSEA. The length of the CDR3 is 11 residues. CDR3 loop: CSVLSTEEAFF. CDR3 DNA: TGCAGCGTTCTATCGACGGAGGAAGCTTTCTTT.

The CDR3 nucleotides are TGCAGTGCTAGAGTCACAGGGCCACAAGAGACCCAGTACTTC. Translated: CSARVTGPQETQYF. The gene calls are TRBV20-1 and TRBJ2-5, with D possibly being TRBD1 (6 bases). The germline V gene has CDR1 DFQATT and CDR2 SNEGSKA (reference sequence). Trimming cost V 1 base and J 2 bases, with 11 bases left between them. The CDR3 sequence is 14 residues long.

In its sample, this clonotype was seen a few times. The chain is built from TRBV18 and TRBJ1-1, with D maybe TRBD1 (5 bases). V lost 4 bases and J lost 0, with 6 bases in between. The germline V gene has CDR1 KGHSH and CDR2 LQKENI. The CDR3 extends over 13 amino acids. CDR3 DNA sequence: TGTGCCAGCTCACAGGGGATGAACACTGAAGCTTTCTTT. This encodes CASSQGMNTEAFF.

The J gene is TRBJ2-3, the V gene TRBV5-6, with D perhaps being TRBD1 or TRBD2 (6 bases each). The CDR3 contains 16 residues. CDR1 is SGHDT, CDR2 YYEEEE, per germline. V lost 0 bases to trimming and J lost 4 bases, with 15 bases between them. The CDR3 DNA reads TGTGCCAGCAGCTTGGGTTACAGGGAGGTAGCAGATACGCAGTATTTT. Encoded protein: CASSLGYREVADTQYF. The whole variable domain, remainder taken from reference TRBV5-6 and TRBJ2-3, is DAGVTQSPTHLIKTRGQQVTLRCSPKSGHDTVSWYQQALGQGPQFIFQYYEEEERQRGNFPDRFSGHQFPNYSSELNVNALLLGDSALYLCASSLGYREVADTQYFGPGTRLTVL.

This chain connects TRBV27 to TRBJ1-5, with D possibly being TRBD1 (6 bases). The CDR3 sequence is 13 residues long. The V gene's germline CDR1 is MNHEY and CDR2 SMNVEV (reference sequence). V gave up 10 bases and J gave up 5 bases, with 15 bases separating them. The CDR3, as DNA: TGTGCCACCGCACAGGGCTGGGATCAGCCCCAGCATTTT. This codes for CATAQGWDQPQHF.

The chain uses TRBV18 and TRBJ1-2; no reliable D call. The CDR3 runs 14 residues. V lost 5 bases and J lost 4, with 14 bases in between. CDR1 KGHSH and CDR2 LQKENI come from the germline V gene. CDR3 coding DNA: TGTGCCAGCTCATCGGCCCTGGCTAGCTATGGCTACACCTTC. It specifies CASSSALASYGYTF.

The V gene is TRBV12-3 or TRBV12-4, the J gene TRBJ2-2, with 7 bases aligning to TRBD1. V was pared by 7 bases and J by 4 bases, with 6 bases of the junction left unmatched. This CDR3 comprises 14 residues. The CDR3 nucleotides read TGTGCCAGCAAACTGGGACAGACCACCGGGGAGCTGTTTTTT. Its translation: CASKLGQTTGELFF.

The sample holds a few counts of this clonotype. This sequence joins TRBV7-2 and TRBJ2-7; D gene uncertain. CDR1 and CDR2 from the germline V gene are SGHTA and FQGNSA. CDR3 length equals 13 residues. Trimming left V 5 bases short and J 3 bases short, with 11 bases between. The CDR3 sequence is CASSLSSDYEQYF. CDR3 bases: TGTGCCAGCAGCCTAAGTTCCGACTACGAGCAGTACTTC.

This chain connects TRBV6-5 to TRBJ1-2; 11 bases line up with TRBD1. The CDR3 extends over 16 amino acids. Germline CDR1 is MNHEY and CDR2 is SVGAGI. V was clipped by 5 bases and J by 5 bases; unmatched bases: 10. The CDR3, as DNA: TGTGCCAGCAGTGCATCCCCGGGACAGGGGGTTTATGGCTACACCTTC. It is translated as CASSASPGQGVYGYTF.